The source of this T cell receptor (beta chain) is a study of OX40 agonist ivuxolimab in advanced cancers. About the full investigation: Ivuxolimab, which targeted the costimulatory receptor OX40 (CD134), was an agonistic, fully human IgG2 monoclonal antibody. Patients were allowed to have had prior anti-PD-1, anti-PD-L1 or anti-CTLA-4 therapy, and 40% of the dose-escalation patients had previously received checkpoint inhibitors. Intravenous ivuxolimab was administered to patients every 2 weeks at six dose levels: 0.01, 0.1, 0.3, 1.5, 3 and 10 mg/kg. The paper covers the monotherapy dose-escalation part of the phase I ivuxolimab trial, which included N of about 50 patients. Partial responses occurred in three dose-escalation patients, of whom one had hepatocellular carcinoma and two had cutaneous melanoma. In the dose-escalation cohort, 82.7% of patients were male, and the mean age was roughly 60 years, with a range of 23 to 79. Of the approximately 54 patients in dose escalation, about 20 had hepatocellular carcinoma, about 15 had melanoma, 9 had renal cell carcinoma and 9 had head and neck cancer. The point of sequencing TCRbeta in the periphery was to test whether ivuxolimab changed TCR sequence diversity and drove clonal T-cell expansion. What the work shows at the level of the full study, not this receptor alone: Antigen specificity was not determined for the clonally expanded peripheral T cells. At doses of 0.1 to 3.0 mg/kg, clonal expansion of both CD4+ and CD8+ T cells in blood was seen between baseline and week 6. Low levels of normalized T-cell clonal expansion were also seen in some patients who did not respond. After ivuxolimab, more expanded clones were found on average in CD8+ T cells than in CD4+ T cells. Partial responders in the 0.1-3.0 mg/kg groups had among the lowest normalized peripheral clonal expansion, especially among CD8+ T cells.

To sequence the TCRbeta CDR3 region, genomic DNA was isolated from the sorted cells. TCRbeta CDR3 regions were sequenced using the immunoSEQ Assay. TCRdb obtained this table from immuneACCESS and retained in-frame rearrangements with V and J assigned. These tables miss some clones; where compared with another copy, unresolved V genes account for less than half of the shortfall, and the remainder is unexplained. The sample table shows over 14,000 clones, and 80% are seen once. Of the sample, approximately 18% falls within the top ten clones. CDR1 SNHLY and CDR2 FYNNEI are derived from the germline V gene. The CDR3 has 13 amino acids, counting the end cysteine and phenylalanine. This entry keeps only the CDR3 DNA: 39 bases, framed from base 1. A remark on this clone: What this receptor recognizes is not known. One junction end does not reproduce the germline sequence, and a read error may be involved.

The trial excluded patients who had a history of autoimmune disease or who were on systemic immunosuppression. In every dose cohort, peripheral blood was drawn for TCR sequencing at baseline, cycle 4 day 1, and cycle 7 day 1. Samples were obtained from an open-label, multicenter, first-in-human phase I dose-escalation trial of ivuxolimab. Adults with locally advanced or metastatic head and neck squamous cell, hepatocellular, melanoma or renal cell carcinoma were enrolled in the trial. CD4+ and CD8+ T cells were sorted separately from peripheral blood before TCR sequencing. The starting material was CD4+ or CD8+ T cells sorted from blood, obtained in a trial of the OX40 agonist ivuxolimab. The chain uses TRBV2 and TRBJ1-2; no D gene call is confident. The clonotype was recovered from an adult with an advanced solid tumor such as melanoma, head and neck, liver or kidney cancer. The nucleotides read TGCGCCAGCAGCCAAGAGAGTAACTATGGCTACACCTTC. Its protein reads: CASSQESNYGYTF.